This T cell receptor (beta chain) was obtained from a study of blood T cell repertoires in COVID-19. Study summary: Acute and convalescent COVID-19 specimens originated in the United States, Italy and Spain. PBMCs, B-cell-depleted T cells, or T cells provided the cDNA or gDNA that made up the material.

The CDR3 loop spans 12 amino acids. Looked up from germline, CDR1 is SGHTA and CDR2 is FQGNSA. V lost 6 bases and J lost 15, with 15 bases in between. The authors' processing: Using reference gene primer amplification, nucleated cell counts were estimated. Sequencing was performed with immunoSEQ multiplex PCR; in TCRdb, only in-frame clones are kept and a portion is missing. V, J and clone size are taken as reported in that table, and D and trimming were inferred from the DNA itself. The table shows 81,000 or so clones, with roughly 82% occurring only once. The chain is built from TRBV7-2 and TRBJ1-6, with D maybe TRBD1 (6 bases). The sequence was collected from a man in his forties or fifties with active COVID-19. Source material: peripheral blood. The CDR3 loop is CASRTGTLDLHF. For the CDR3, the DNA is TGTGCCAGCAGGACCGGGACACTCGACCTCCACTTT.